This TCR beta chain is from a study of blood T cell repertoires in COVID-19. Turning to the study itself: COVID-19 samples collected from the United States, Italy and Spain covered acute and convalescent phases. Sample material is recorded as cDNA or gDNA derived from T cells, B-cell-depleted T cells, or PBMCs.

There are 13 residues in the CDR3. In germline, CDR1 is MDHEN, CDR2 SYDVKM. V was pared by 6 bases and J by 1 base, with 10 bases between. Study processing details: Using reference gene primer amplification, nucleated cell counts were estimated. This table comes from immunoSEQ multiplex PCR, and its TCRdb copy is limited to in-frame clones, with some not included. The D gene and trimming were derived from the DNA, and the V and J assignments and clone size from that table. The sample lists around 260,000 clones; about four fifths were seen once. Input material: peripheral blood. The sequence derives from a woman aged 45-65 years who had recovered from COVID-19. The rearrangement uses TRBV28 and TRBJ2-7; D is perhaps TRBD1 (6 bases). This CDR3 is CASRQQGSYEQYF. For the CDR3, the DNA is TGTGCCAGCAGGCAACAGGGTTCCTACGAGCAGTACTTC.